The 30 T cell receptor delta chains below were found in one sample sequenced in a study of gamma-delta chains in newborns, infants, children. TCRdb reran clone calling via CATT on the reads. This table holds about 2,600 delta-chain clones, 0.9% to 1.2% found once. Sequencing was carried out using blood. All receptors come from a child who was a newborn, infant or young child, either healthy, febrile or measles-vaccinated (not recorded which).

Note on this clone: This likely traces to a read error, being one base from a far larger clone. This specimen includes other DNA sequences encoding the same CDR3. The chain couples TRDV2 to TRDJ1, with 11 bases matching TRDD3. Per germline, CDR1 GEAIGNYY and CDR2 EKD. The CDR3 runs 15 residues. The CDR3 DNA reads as TGTGCCTGTGATGGACTGGGGGATAACACTGATAAACTCATCTTT. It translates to CACDGLGDNTDKLIF.

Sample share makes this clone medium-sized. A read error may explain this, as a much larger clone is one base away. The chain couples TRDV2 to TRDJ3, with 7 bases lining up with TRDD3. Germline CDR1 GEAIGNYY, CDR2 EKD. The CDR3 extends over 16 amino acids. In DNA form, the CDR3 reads TGTGCCTGTGATCACGTACTGGGGCGGGACGCCCGACAGATGTTTTTC. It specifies CACDHVLGRDARQMFF.

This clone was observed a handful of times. The CDR3 DNA reads TGTGCCTGTGACACCGTGGAAGAGGGATACTCCTGGGACACCCGACAGATGTTTTTC. The encoded protein is CACDTVEEGYSWDTRQMFF. The chain carries TRDV2 and TRDJ3, with D perhaps matching TRDD3 (6 bases). The V gene lost 0 bases and the J gene lost 0 bases, with 14 bases spanning the gap. Germline lookup yields CDR1 GEAIGNYY and CDR2 EKD. The CDR3 sequence is 19 residues long.

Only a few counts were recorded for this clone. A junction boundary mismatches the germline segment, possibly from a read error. The CDR3 loop is CACDTLWITDKPIF. In DNA, the CDR3 is TGTGCCTGTGACACCCTGTGGATAACCGATAAACCCATCTTT. The rearrangement joins TRDV2 to TRDJ1, with D tentatively TRDD3 (5 bases). The germline V gene has CDR1 GEAIGNYY and CDR2 EKD. This CDR3 has 14 amino acids.

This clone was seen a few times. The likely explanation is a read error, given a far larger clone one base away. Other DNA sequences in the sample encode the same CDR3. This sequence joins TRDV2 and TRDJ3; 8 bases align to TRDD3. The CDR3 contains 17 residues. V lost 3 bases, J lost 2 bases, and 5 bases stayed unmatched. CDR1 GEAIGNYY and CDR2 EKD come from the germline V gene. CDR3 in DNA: TGTGCCTGTGACTTGCTGGGGGACACCTGGGACACCCGACAGATGTTTTTC. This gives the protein CACDLLGDTWDTRQMFF.

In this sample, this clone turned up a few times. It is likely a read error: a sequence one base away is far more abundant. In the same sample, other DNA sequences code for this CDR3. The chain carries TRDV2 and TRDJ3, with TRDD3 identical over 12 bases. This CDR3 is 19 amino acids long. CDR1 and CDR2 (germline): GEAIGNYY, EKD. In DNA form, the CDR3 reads TGTGCCTGTGACACCGTACTGGGGGATACCACCTGGGACACCCGGCAGATGTTTTTC. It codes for CACDTVLGDTTWDTRQMFF.

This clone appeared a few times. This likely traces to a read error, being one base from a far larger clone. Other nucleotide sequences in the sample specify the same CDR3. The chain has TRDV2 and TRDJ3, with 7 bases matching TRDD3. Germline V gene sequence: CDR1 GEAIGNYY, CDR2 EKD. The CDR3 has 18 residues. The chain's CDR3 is CACDTVLGSSWDTRQMFF. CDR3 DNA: TGTGCCTGCGACACCGTACTGGGGAGCTCCTGGGACACCCGACAGATGTTTTTC.

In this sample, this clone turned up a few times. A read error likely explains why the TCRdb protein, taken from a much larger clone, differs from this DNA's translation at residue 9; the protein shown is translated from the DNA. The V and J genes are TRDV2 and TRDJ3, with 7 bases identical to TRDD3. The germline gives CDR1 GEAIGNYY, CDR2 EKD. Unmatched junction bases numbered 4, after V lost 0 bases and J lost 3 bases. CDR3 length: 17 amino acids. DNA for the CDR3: TGTGCCTGTGACACCGTCGGGGGATGCTGGGACACCCGACAGATGTTTTTC. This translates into CACDTVGGCWDTRQMFF.

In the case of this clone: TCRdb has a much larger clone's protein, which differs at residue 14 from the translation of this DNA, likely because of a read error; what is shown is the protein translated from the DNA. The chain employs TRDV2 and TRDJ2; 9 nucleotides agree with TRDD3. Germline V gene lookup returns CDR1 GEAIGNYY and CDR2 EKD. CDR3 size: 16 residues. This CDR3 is CACDKLGEELTAQHFF. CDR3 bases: TGTGCCTGTGACAAACTGGGGGAAGAATTGACAGCACAACACTTCTTT.

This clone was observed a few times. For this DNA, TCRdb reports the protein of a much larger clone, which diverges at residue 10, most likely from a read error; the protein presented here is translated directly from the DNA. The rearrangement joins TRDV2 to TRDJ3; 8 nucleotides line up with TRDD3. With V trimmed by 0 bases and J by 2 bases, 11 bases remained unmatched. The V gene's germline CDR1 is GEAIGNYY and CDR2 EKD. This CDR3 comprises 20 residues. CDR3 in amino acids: CACDTGTWGTGAWDTRQMFF. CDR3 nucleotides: TGTGCCTGTGACACCGGGACCTGGGGGACAGGCGCCTGGGACACCCGACAGATGTTTTTC.

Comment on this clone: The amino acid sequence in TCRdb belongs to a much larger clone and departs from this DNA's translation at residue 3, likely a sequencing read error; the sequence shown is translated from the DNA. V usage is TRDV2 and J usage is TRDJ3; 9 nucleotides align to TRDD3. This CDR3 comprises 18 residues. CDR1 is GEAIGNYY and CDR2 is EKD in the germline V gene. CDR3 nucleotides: TGTGCCTTTGACATACTGGGGGAGAGCTCCTGGGACACCCGACAGATGTTTTTC. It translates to CAFDILGESSWDTRQMFF.

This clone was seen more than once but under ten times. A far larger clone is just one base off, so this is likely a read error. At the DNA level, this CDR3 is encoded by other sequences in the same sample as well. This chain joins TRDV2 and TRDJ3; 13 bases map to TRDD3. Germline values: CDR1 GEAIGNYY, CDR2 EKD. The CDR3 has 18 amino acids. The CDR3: CACDTGGYDSWDTRQMFF. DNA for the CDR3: TGTGCTTGTGACACTGGGGGATACGACTCCTGGGACACCCGACAGATGTTTTTC.

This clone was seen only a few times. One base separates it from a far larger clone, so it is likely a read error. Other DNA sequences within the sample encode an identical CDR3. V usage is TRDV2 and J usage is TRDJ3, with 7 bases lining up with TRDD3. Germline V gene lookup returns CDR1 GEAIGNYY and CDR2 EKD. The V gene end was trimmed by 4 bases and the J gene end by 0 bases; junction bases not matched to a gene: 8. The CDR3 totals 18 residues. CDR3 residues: CACDTWGSSSWDTRQMFF. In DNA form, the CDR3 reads TGTGCCTGTGATACCTGGGGGTCGAGCTCCTGGGACACCCGACAGATGTTTTTC.

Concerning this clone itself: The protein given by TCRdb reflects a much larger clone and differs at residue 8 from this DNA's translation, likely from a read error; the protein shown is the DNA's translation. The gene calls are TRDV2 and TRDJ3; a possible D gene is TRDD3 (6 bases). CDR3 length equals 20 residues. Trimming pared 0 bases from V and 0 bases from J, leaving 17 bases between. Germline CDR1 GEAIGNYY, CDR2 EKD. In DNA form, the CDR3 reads TGTGCCTGTGACACCGTACTGGTGGATACCCGCTCCTGGGACACCCGACAGATGTTTTTC. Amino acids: CACDTVLVDTRSWDTRQMFF.

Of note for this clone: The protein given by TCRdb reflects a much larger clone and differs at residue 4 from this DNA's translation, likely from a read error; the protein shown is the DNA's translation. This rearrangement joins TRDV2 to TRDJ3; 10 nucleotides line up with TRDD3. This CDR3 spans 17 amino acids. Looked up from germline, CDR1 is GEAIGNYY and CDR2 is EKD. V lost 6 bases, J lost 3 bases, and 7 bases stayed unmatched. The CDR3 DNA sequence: TGTGCCTGTAACAAACTGGGGGATTACTGGGACACCCGACAGATGTTTTTC. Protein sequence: CACNKLGDYWDTRQMFF.

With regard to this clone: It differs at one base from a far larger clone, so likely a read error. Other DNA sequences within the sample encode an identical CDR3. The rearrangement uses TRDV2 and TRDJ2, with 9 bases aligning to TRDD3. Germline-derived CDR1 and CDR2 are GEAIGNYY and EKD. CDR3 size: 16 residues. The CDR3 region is CACDKLGEELTAQLFF. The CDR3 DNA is TGTGCCTGTGACAAACTGGGGGAAGAATTGACAGCCCAACTCTTCTTT.

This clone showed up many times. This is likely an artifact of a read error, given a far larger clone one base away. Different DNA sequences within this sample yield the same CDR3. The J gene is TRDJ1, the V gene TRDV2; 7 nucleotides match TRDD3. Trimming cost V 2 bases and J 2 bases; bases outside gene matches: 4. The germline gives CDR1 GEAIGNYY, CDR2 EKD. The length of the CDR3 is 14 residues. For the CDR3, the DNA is TGTGCCTGTGACAAGTGGGGGAAGACCGATAAACTCATCTTT. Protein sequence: CACDKWGKTDKLIF.

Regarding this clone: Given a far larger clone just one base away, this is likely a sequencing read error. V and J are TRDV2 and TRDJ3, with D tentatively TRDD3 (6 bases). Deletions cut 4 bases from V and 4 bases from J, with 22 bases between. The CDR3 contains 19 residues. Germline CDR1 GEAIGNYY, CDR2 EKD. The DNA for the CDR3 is TGTGCCTGTGAGGCCTGGGGCCCTCGACGGGGTTGGGACACCCGACAGATGTTTTTC. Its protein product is CACEAWGPRRGWDTRQMFF.

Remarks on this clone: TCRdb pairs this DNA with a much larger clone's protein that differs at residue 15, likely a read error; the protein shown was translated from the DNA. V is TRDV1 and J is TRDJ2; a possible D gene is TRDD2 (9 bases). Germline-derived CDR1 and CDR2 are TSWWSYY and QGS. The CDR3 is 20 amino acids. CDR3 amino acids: CALGGAFLLGVNFLIAQLFF. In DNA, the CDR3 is TGTGCTCTTGGGGGAGCCTTCCTACTGGGGGTCAACTTTTTGATAGCACAACTCTTCTTT.

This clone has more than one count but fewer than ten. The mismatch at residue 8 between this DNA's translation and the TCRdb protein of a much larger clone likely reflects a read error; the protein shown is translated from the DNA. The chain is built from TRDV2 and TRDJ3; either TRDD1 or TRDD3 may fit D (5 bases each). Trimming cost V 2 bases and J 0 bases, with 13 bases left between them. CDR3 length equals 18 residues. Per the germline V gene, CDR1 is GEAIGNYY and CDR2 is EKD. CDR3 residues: CACDNLGNSSWDTRQMFF. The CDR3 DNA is TGTGCCTGTGACAACTTGGGGAATAGCTCCTGGGACACCCGACAGATGTTTTTC.

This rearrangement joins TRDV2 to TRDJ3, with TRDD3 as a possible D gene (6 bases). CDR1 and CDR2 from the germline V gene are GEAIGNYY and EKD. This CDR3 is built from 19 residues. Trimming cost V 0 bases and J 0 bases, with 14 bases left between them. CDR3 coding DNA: TGTGCCTGTGACACCGTGGATACCGGGAGCTCCTGGGACACCCGACAGATGTTTTTC. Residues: CACDTVDTGSSWDTRQMFF.

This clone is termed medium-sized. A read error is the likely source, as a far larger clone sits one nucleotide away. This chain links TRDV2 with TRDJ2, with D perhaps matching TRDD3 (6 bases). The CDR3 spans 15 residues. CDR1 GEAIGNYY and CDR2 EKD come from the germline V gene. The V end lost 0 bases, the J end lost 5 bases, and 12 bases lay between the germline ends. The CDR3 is CACDTVGATTAQLFF. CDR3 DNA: TGTGCCTGTGACACCGTGGGGGCCACCACAGCACAACTCTTCTTT.

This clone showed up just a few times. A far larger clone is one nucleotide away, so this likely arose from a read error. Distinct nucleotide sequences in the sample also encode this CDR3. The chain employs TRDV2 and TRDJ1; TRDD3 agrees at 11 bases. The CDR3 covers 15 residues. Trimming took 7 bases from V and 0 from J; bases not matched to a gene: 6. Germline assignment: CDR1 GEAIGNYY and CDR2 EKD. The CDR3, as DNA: TGTGCCTGCGATGGACTGGGGGATAACACCGATAAACTCATCTTT. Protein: CACDGLGDNTDKLIF.

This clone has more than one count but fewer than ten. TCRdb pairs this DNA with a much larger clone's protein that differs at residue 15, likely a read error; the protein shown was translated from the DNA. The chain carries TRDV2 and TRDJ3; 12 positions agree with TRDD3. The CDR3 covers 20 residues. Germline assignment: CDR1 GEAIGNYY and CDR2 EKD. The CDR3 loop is CACDTVLGDTRSWDIRQMFF. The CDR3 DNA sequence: TGTGCCTGTGACACCGTACTGGGGGATACCCGCTCCTGGGACATCCGACAGATGTTTTTC.

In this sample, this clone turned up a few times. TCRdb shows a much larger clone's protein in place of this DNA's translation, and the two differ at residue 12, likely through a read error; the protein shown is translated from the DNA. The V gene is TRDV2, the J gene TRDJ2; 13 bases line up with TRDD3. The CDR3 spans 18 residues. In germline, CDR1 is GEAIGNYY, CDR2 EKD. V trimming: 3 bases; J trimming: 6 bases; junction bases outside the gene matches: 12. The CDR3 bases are TGTGCCTGTGACCCTTGTACTGGGGGATACGATCAACCAGCACAACTCTTCTTT. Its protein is CACDPCTGGYDQPAQLFF.

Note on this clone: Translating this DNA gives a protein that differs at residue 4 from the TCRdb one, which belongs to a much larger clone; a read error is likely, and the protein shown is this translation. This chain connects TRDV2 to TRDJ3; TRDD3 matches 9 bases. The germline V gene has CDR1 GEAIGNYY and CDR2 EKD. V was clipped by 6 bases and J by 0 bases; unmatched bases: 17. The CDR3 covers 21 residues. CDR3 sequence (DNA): TGTGCCTGTCACCGGTACTGGGGGACACGTCTTAGCTCCTGGGACACCCGACAGATGTTTTTC. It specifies CACHRYWGTRLSSWDTRQMFF.

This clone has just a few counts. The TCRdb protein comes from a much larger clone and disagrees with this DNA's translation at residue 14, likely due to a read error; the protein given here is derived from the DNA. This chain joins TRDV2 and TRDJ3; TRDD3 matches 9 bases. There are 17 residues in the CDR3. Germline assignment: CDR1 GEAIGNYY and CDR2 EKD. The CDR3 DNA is TGTGCCTGTGACACCGTCGGGGGATACTGGGACACCCGACGGATGTTTTTC. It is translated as CACDTVGGYWDTRRMFF.

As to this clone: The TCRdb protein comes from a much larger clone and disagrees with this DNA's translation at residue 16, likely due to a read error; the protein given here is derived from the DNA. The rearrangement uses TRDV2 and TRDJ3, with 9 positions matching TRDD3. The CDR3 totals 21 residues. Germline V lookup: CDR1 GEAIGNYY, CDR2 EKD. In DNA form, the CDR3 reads TGTGCCTGTGACAGTGCGGACAACTGGGGGACCCCCTCCTGGGACGCCCGACAGATGTTTTTC. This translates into CACDSADNWGTPSWDARQMFF.

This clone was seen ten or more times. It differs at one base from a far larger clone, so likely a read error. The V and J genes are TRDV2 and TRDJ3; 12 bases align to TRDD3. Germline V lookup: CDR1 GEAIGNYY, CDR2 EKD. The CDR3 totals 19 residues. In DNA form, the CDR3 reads TGTGCCTGTGACACCGTACTGGGGGATACCACCTGGGGCACCCGACAGATGTTTTTC. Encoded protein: CACDTVLGDTTWGTRQMFF.

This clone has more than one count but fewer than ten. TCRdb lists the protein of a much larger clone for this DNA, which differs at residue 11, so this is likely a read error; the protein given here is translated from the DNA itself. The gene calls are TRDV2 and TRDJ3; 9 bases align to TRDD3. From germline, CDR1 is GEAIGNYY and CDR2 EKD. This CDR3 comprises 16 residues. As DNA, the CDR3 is TGTGCCTGTGACACCTGGGGGATAGCGGACAACCGACAGATGTTTTTC. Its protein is CACDTWGIADNRQMFF.